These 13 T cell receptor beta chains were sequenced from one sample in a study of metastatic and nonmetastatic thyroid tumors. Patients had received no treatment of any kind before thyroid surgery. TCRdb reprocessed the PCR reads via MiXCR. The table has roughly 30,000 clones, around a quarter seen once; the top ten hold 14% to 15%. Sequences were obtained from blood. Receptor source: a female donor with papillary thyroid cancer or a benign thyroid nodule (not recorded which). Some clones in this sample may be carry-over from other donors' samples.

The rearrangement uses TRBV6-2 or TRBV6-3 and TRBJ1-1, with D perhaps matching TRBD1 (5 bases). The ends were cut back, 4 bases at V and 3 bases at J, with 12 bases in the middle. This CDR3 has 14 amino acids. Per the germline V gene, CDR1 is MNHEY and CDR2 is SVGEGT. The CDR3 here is CASSWKGMHTEAFF. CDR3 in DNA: TGTGCCAGCAGTTGGAAGGGGATGCACACTGAAGCTTTCTTT.

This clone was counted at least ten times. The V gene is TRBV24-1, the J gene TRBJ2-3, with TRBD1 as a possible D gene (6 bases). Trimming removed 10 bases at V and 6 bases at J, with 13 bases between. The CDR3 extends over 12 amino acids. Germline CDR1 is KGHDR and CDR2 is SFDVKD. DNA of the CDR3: TGTGCCACAAGAGGACAGAGGGATACGCAGTATTTT. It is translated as CATRGQRDTQYF.

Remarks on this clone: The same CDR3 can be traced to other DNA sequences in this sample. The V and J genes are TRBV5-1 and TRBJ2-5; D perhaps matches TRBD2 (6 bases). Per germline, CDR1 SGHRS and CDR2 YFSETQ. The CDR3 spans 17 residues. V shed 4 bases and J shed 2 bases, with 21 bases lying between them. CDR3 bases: TGCGCCAGCAGCCTGACCGTGGGGGGAGCGGAGCAAGAGACCCAGTACTTC. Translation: CASSLTVGGAEQETQYF.

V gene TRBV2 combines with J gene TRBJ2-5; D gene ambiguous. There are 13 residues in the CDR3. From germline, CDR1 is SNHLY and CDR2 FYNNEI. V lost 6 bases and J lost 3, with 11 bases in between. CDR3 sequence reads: CASRVNREETQYF. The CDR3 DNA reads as TGTGCCAGCAGAGTGAACAGAGAAGAGACCCAGTACTTC.

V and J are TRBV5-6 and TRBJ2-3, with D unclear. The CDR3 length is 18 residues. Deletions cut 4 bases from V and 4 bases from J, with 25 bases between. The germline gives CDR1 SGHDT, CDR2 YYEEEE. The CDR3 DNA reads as TGTGCCAGCAGCCTCGAGGTGGGGTTCGATGAGGAATCAGATACGCAGTATTTT. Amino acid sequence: CASSLEVGFDEESDTQYF.

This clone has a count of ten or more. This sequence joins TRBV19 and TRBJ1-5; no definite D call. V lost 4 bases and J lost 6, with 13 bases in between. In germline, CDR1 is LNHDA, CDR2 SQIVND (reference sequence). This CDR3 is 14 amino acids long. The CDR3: CASSTQELGQPQHF. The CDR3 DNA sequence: TGTGCCAGTAGTACCCAGGAGCTTGGTCAGCCCCAGCATTTT.

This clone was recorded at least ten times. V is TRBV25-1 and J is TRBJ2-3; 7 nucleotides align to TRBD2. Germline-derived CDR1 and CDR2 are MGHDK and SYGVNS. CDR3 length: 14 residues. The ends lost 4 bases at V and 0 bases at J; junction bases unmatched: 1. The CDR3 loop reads CASSVGGSTDTQYF. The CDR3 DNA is TGTGCCAGCAGTGTCGGGGGGAGCACAGATACGCAGTATTTT.

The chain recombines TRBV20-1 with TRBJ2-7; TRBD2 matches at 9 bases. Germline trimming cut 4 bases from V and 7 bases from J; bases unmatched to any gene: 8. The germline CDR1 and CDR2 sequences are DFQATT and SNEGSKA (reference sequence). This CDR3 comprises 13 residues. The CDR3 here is CSAKEGLAREQYV. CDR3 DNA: TGCAGTGCTAAAGAGGGACTAGCACGTGAGCAGTACGTC.

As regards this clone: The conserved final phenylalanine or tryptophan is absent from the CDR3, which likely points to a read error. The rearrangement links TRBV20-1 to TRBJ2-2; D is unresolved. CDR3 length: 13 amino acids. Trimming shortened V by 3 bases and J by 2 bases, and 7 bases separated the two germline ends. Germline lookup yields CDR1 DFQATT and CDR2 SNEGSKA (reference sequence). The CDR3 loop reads CSASGPNTGELFV. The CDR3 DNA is TGCAGTGCTAGCGGTCCAAACACCGGGGAGCTGTTTGTT.

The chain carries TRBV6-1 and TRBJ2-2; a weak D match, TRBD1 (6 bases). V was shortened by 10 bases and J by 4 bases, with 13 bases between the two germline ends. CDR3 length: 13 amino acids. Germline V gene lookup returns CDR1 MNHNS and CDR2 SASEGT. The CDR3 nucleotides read TGTGCCATCAATGACAGGATCACCGGGGAGCTGTTTTTT. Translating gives CAINDRITGELFF.

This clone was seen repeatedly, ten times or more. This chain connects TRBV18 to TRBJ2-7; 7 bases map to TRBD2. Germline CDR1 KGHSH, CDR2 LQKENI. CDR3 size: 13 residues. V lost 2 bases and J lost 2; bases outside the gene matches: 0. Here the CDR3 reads CASSPGRAYEQYF. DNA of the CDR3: TGTGCCAGCTCACCAGGGAGGGCCTACGAGCAGTACTTC.

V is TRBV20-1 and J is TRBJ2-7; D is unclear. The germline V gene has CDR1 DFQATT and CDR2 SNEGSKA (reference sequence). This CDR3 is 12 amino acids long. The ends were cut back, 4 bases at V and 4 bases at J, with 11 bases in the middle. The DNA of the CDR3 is TGCAGTGCTAATCTCCACAGATACGAGCAGTACTTC. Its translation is CSANLHRYEQYF.

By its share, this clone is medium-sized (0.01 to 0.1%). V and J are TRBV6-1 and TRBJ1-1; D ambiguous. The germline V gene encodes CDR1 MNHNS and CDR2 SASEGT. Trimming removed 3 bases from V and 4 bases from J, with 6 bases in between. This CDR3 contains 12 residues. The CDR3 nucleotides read TGTGCCAGCAGTGAGACTTTCACTGAAGCTTTCTTT. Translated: CASSETFTEAFF.